The 30 T cell receptor beta chains given below trace back to one sample, sequenced in a study of blood T cell repertoires in COVID-19. Some clones are missing from TCRdb's copy, which holds only in-frame ones; the method was immunoSEQ multiplex PCR. Of about 49,000 clones listed, about 85% are singletons. The source material was peripheral blood. These receptors all stem from a human donor in a cohort sampled during active COVID-19.

The rearrangement uses TRBV5-1 and TRBJ2-7, with D maybe TRBD1 (6 bases). CDR3 length equals 17 residues. The V end was cut by 2 bases, the J end by 2 bases, with 20 bases between. Germline V CDR1 and CDR2: SGHRS, YFSETQ. The CDR3 loop reads CASSFSPQGRGAYEQYF. The CDR3 nucleotides are TGCGCCAGCAGCTTTTCCCCACAGGGTAGAGGGGCCTACGAGCAGTACTTC.

The chain has TRBV29-1 and TRBJ2-1; D not resolved. The CDR3 contains 15 residues. Germline-derived CDR1 and CDR2 are SQVTM and ANQGSEA. V lost 0 bases to trimming and J lost 4 bases, with 13 bases between them. This CDR3 is CSVEDGAAPYNEQFF. The CDR3 nucleotides read TGCAGCGTTGAAGATGGAGCAGCTCCATACAATGAGCAGTTCTTC.

J is TRBJ2-3 and V is TRBV18, with TRBD1 matching 9 bases. This CDR3 is built from 14 residues. CDR1 and CDR2 (germline): KGHSH, LQKENI. After removal of 3 bases from V and 8 bases from J, the junction contained 6 bases not matched to a gene. The CDR3 loop is CASSPTMDRGTQYF. Here the CDR3 DNA reads TGTGCCAGCTCACCTACAATGGACAGGGGTACGCAGTATTTT.

The chain combines TRBV2 with TRBJ2-1; the match to TRBD2 covers 11 bases. Germline V gives CDR1 SNHLY, CDR2 FYNNEI. The V gene end was trimmed by 5 bases and the J gene end by 6 bases; junction bases not matched to a gene: 9. This CDR3 contains 16 residues. Here the CDR3 reads CASSFLLAGGINEQFF. The CDR3 coding sequence is TGTGCCAGCAGTTTTCTCCTAGCGGGAGGTATCAATGAGCAGTTCTTC. Full variable domain (remainder filled in from reference TRBV2 and TRBJ2-1): EPEVTQTPSHQVTQMGQEVILRCVPISNHLYFYWYRQILGQKVEFLVSFYNNEISEKSEIFDDQFSVERPDGSNFTLKIRSTKLEDSAMYFCASSFLLAGGINEQFFGPGTRLTVL.

The rearrangement joins TRBV19 to TRBJ1-5; tentative D call: TRBD1 (6 bases). Trimming took 6 bases from V and 7 from J, leaving 13 bases between them. CDR1 is LNHDA and CDR2 is SQIVND in the germline V gene (reference sequence). The CDR3 consists of 13 residues. CDR3 protein: CASRGGGTQPQHF. The CDR3 DNA reads as TGTGCCAGTAGAGGGGGGGGGACCCAGCCCCAGCATTTT.

The chain combines TRBV29-1 with TRBJ2-7; perhaps TRBD1 as D (6 bases). V lost 3 bases to trimming and J lost 7 bases, with 16 bases between them. This CDR3 contains 13 residues. CDR1 and CDR2 (germline): SQVTM, ANQGSEA. CDR3 coding DNA: TGCAGCGTTGAGTGGGGGCCCGGCGGGGAGCAGTACTTC. It is translated as CSVEWGPGGEQYF.

The gene calls are TRBV3-1 (or the pseudogene TRBV3-2) and TRBJ2-7, with D maybe TRBD2 (5 bases). The CDR3 is made up of 13 amino acids. Germline CDR1 reads LGHDT; CDR2 reads YNNKEL (reference sequence). Between the trimmed V and J ends, which lost 5 bases and 3 bases, there was a span of 11 bases. The CDR3 sequence is CASSLGRNYEQYF. CDR3 DNA sequence: TGTGCCAGCAGCTTAGGGAGAAACTACGAGCAGTACTTC.

The rearrangement links TRBV30 to TRBJ2-3; weak D call: TRBD1 (6 bases). V shed 1 base and J shed 2 bases, with 13 bases lying between them. CDR3 length: 15 residues. The germline CDR1 and CDR2 sequences are GTSNPN and SVGIG (reference sequence). The CDR3 DNA reads as TGTGCCTGGAGTGCGGACGGGACATACACAGATACGCAGTATTTT. Its translation: CAWSADGTYTDTQYF.

This clone occurred once. The rearrangement joins TRBV2 to TRBJ1-1; possible D gene TRBD1, 6 bases. V lost 10 bases, J lost 0 bases, and 15 bases lay in between. CDR1 and CDR2 from the germline V gene are SNHLY and FYNNEI. CDR3 length: 14 amino acids. The CDR3 loop is CATQGSMVNTEAFF. As DNA, the CDR3 is TGTGCCACACAGGGTTCGATGGTGAACACTGAAGCTTTCTTT.

This clone was observed a handful of times. J is TRBJ1-5 and V is TRBV28; D is unresolved. This CDR3 has 14 amino acids. The V and J ends lost 3 bases and 4 bases respectively, with 10 bases between them. Germline CDR1 reads MDHEN; CDR2 reads SYDVKM. The CDR3 region has the DNA TGTGCCAGCAGTTTCAGAAGGGAGAATCAGCCCCAGCATTTT. Protein product: CASSFRRENQPQHF.

V gene TRBV2 combines with J gene TRBJ1-2, with 11 bases lining up with TRBD1. The V gene's germline CDR1 is SNHLY and CDR2 FYNNEI. V was clipped by 6 bases and J by 5 bases; unmatched bases: 5. The CDR3 spans 14 residues. The CDR3 nucleotides are TGTGCCAGCAGGGACAGGGGGCTGGAATATGGCTACACCTTC. Its translation is CASRDRGLEYGYTF.

This clone is classed as medium-sized. This chain uses TRBV5-3 with TRBJ2-7; 10 bases match TRBD1. TRBV5-3 is given ORF status, its function remaining uncertain. The CDR3 covers 15 residues. The V and J ends lost 4 bases and 6 bases, in that order; junction bases with no gene match: 10. The DNA for the CDR3 is TGTGCCAGAAGCGAGGACGGGACAGGGGAGTTCGAGCAGTACTTC. It codes for CARSEDGTGEFEQYF.

The chain recombines TRBV3-1 (or the pseudogene TRBV3-2) with TRBJ2-3; 13 nucleotides align to TRBD2. This CDR3 spans 15 amino acids. Germline V gene data show CDR1 as LGHDT and CDR2 as YNNKEL (reference sequence). V was pared by 4 bases and J by 7 bases, with 5 bases of the junction left unmatched. CDR3 nucleotide sequence: TGTGCCAGCAGCCGGACTAGCGGGGGTCAAAATACGCAGTATTTT. This translates into CASSRTSGGQNTQYF.

The chain joins TRBV21-1 to TRBJ2-5; no check of the table's D call, TRBD1, against the DNA was made. TRBV21-1 is a pseudogene segment. The CDR3 loop spans 16 amino acids. CDR3 coding DNA: TGTGCCAGCAGCAAAGAAGGACAGCGAGTTGAGGAGACCCAGTACTTC. Its translation is CASSKEGQRVEETQYF.

The chain links TRBV7-3 to TRBJ1-1, with D possibly matching TRBD1 (5 bases). The germline gives CDR1 SGHTA, CDR2 FQGTGA. The V end lost 4 bases, the J end lost 11 bases, and 17 bases lay between the germline ends. This CDR3 is built from 13 residues. The CDR3 coding sequence is TGTGCCAGCAGCTACCACGGATCCGGGGGGGCTTTCTTT. Encoded protein: CASSYHGSGGAFF.

The J gene is TRBJ2-2, the V gene TRBV3-1 (or the pseudogene TRBV3-2); 8 nucleotides line up with TRBD2. The trim removed 4 bases at V and 7 bases at J, leaving 11 bases unmatched. Germline assignment: CDR1 LGHDT and CDR2 YNNKEL (reference sequence). The CDR3 has 16 residues. CDR3 loop: CASSPQAGVSGGELFF. The CDR3 DNA is TGTGCCAGCAGCCCCCAAGCGGGAGTGTCGGGCGGGGAGCTGTTTTTT.

This clone was seen only once. The CDR3: CASSFRGLGEAFF. CDR3 in DNA: TGTGCCAGCAGTTTTAGGGGGCTCGGAGAAGCTTTCTTT. The chain combines TRBV12-3 or TRBV12-4 with TRBJ1-1; 7 nucleotides match TRBD1. This CDR3 is 13 amino acids long. J lost 8 bases, V lost 3 bases, and 6 bases had no gene match.

The chain has TRBV19 and TRBJ1-2, with TRBD1 matching 7 bases. Germline-derived CDR1 and CDR2 are LNHDA and SQIVND (reference sequence). There are 13 residues in the CDR3. V lost 9 bases to trimming and J lost 4 bases; unmatched junction nucleotides: 8. The CDR3 here is CASEGQSIYGYTF. In DNA, the CDR3 is TGTGCCAGCGAGGGACAGTCCATCTATGGCTACACCTTC. Full variable domain (outside the CDR3, taken from reference TRBV19 and TRBJ1-2): DGGITQSPKYLFRKEGQNVTLSCEQNLNHDAMYWYRQDPGQGLRLIYYSQIVNDFQKGDIAEGYSVSREKKESFPLTVTSAQKNPTAFYLCASEGQSIYGYTFGSGTRLTVV.

V usage is TRBV18 and J usage is TRBJ2-7, with 9 bases that match TRBD1. J was trimmed by 0 bases and V by 2 bases; bases with no gene match: 11. Per the germline V gene, CDR1 is KGHSH and CDR2 is LQKENI. CDR3 length equals 18 residues. This CDR3 is CASSPTAGTGKSSYEQYF. CDR3 DNA: TGTGCCAGCTCACCAACGGCCGGGACAGGGAAAAGCTCCTACGAGCAGTACTTC.

The chain links TRBV6-2 or TRBV6-3 to TRBJ1-1; TRBD1 aligns across 11 bases. The CDR3 has 14 residues. V was clipped by 0 bases and J by 8 bases; unmatched bases: 2. Germline CDR1 and CDR2: MNHEY and SVGEGT. The CDR3 is CASSYSGTGGEAFF. The CDR3 bases are TGTGCCAGCAGTTACTCCGGGACAGGGGGAGAAGCTTTCTTT.

The chain carries TRBV7-2 and TRBJ2-1, with 10 positions matching TRBD2. CDR1 and CDR2 from the germline V gene are SGHTA and FQGNSA. This CDR3 region has 16 residues. The V gene end was trimmed by 3 bases and the J gene end by 7 bases; junction bases not matched to a gene: 9. CDR3 bases: TGTGCCAGCAGCTTTATAGCGGGAGGTGGATGGAATGAGCAGTTCTTC. Its protein is CASSFIAGGGWNEQFF. The full variable domain, completed using reference TRBV7-2 and TRBJ2-1, is GAGVSQSPSNKVTEKGKDVELRCDPISGHTALYWYRQSLGQGLEFLIYFQGNSAPDKSGLPSDRFSAERTGGSVSTLTIQRTQQEDSAVYLCASSFIAGGGWNEQFFGPGTRLTVL.

V is TRBV9 and J is TRBJ2-5, with 7 bases that match TRBD2. V gave up 0 bases and J gave up 1 base; unmatched junction bases: 6. This CDR3 region has 16 residues. From germline, CDR1 is SGDLS and CDR2 YYNGEE. DNA for the CDR3: TGTGCCAGCAGCGTAGGGGCTAGCGGAGTCCAAGAGACCCAGTACTTC. This gives the protein CASSVGASGVQETQYF.

J is TRBJ2-1 and V is TRBV3-1 (or the pseudogene TRBV3-2); the match to TRBD2 covers 8 bases. After removal of 4 bases from V and 6 bases from J, the junction contained 11 bases not matched to a gene. Germline loops: CDR1 LGHDT, CDR2 YNNKEL (reference sequence). The CDR3 length is 16 residues. The CDR3 bases are TGTGCCAGCAGCCGGTTCTCCGCGGGGGGAGGCAATGAGCAGTTCTTC. Its translation: CASSRFSAGGGNEQFF.

This chain uses TRBV6-5 with TRBJ2-4; no firm D call. The V end lost 4 bases, the J end lost 9 bases, and 10 bases lay between the germline ends. The CDR3 is 12 amino acids. The V gene's germline CDR1 is MNHEY and CDR2 SVGAGI. DNA of the CDR3: TGTGCCAGCAGTTCCCCCCTAAGCATTCAGTACTTC. Its translation is CASSSPLSIQYF.

The chain employs TRBV4-3 and TRBJ2-3; unclear D gene. The V end lost 0 bases, the J end lost 7 bases, and 8 bases lay between the germline ends. This CDR3 region has 13 residues. The germline gives CDR1 LGHNA, CDR2 YSLEER. In DNA, the CDR3 is TGCGCCAGCAGCCAAGAACGAGCTAATACGCAGTATTTT. Protein: CASSQERANTQYF.

The rearrangement joins TRBV4-1 to TRBJ1-1; 9 bases fit TRBD1. The CDR3 totals 16 residues. J gave up 5 bases and V 2 bases, and 9 bases lay outside the gene matches. Germline loops: CDR1 MGHRA, CDR2 YSYEKL. The CDR3, as DNA: TGCGCCAGCAGCCAAATACTAGGGACAGGGAGAACTGAAGCTTTCTTT. As protein: CASSQILGTGRTEAFF.

The CDR3 loop is CAWSVGQGLRTEAFF. The CDR3 bases are TGTGCCTGGAGTGTAGGGCAGGGATTGAGGACTGAAGCTTTCTTT. V is TRBV30 and J is TRBJ1-1, with D maybe TRBD1 (5 bases). The V end was cut by 0 bases, the J end by 5 bases, with 16 bases between. CDR1 and CDR2 from the germline V gene are GTSNPN and SVGIG (reference sequence). This CDR3 spans 15 amino acids. Filled out from reference TRBV30 and TRBJ1-1, the complete variable domain reads SQTIHQWPATLVQPVGSPLSLECTVEGTSNPNLYWYRQAAGRGLQLLFYSVGIGQISSEVPQNLSASRPQDRQFILSSKKLLLSDSGFYLCAWSVGQGLRTEAFFGQGTRLTVV.

V and J are TRBV7-2 and TRBJ1-6, with D possibly TRBD1 on 5 matching bases. CDR1 is SGHTA, CDR2 FQGNSA, per germline. This CDR3 comprises 18 residues. V was pared by 5 bases and J by 0 bases, with 17 bases between. The CDR3 reads CASSTPGLWSSYNSPLHF. The CDR3 coding sequence is TGTGCCAGCAGCACCCCGGGACTTTGGAGCTCCTATAATTCACCCCTCCACTTT. The full variable domain, completed using reference TRBV7-2 and TRBJ1-6, is GAGVSQSPSNKVTEKGKDVELRCDPISGHTALYWYRQSLGQGLEFLIYFQGNSAPDKSGLPSDRFSAERTGGSVSTLTIQRTQQEDSAVYLCASSTPGLWSSYNSPLHFGNGTRLTVT.

V and J are TRBV15 and TRBJ2-7; TRBD1 agrees at 7 bases. The V and J ends lost 3 bases and 3 bases, in that order; junction bases with no gene match: 8. CDR3 size: 15 residues. The germline gives CDR1 LNHNV, CDR2 YYDKDF (reference sequence). The chain's CDR3 is CATSRGRGGVYEQYF. CDR3 in DNA: TGTGCCACCAGCAGGGGGAGAGGGGGCGTCTACGAGCAGTACTTC.

The chain has TRBV9 and TRBJ2-4; perhaps TRBD2 as D (7 bases). V was cut by 3 bases and J by 0 bases, with 16 bases left in between. The CDR3 sequence is 17 residues long. Germline lookup yields CDR1 SGDLS and CDR2 YYNGEE. The CDR3 is CASSAGGPGVAKNIQYF. In DNA form, the CDR3 reads TGTGCCAGCAGCGCGGGGGGACCAGGGGTAGCCAAAAACATTCAGTACTTC.